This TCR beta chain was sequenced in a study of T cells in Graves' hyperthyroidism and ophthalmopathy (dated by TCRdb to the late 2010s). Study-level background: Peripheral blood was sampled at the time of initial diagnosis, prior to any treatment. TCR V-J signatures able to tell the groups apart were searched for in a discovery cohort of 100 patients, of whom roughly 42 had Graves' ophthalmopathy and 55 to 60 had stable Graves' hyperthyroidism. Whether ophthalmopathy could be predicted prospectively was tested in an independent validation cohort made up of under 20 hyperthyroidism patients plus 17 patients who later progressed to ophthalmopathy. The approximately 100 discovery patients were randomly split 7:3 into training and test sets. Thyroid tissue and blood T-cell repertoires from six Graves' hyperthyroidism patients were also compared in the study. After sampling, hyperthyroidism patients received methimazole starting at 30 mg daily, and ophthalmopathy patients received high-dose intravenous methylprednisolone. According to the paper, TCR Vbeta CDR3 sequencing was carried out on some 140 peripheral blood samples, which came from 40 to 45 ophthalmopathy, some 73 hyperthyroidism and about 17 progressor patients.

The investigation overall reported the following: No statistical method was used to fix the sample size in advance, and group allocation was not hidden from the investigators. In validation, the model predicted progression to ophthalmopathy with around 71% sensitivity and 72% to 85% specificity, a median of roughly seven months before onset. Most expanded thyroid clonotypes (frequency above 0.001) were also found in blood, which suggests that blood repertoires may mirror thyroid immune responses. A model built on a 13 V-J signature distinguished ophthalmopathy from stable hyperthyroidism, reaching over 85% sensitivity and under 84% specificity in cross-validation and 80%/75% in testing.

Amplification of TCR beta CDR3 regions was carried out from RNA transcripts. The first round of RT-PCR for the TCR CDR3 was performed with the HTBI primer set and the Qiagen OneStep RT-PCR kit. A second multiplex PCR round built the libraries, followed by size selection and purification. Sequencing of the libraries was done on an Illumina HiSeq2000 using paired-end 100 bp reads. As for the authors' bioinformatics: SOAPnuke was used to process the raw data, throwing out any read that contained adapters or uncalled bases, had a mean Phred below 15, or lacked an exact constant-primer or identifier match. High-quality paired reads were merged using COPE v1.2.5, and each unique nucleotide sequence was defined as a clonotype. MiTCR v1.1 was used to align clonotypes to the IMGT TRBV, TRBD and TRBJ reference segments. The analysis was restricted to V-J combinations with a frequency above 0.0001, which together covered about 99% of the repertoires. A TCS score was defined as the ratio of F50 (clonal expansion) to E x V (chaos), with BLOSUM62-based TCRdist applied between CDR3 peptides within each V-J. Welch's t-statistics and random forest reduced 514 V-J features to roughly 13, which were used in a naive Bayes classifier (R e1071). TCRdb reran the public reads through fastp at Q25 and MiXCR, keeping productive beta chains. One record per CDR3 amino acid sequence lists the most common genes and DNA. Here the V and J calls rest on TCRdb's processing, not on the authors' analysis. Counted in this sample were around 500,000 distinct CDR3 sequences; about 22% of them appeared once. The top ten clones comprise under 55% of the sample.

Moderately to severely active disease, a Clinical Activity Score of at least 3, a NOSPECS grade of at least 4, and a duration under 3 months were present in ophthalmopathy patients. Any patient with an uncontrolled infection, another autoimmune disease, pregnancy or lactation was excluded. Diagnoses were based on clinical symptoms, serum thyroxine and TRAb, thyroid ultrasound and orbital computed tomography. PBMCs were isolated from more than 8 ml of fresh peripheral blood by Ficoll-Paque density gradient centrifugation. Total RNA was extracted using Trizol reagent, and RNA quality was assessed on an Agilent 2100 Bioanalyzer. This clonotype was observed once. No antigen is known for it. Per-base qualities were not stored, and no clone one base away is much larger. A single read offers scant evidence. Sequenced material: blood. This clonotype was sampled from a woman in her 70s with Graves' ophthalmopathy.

The CDR3 region has the sequence CASKEGYGYTF. The bases are TGTGCCAGCAAAGAAGGGTATGGCTACACCTTC. Rearrangement joined TRBV6-1 to TRBJ1-2, with the D gene too uncertain to name. From its cysteine to its phenylalanine, the CDR3 spans 11 amino acids. Here the CDR3 DNA is all that survives: 33 bases in frame from base 1. V drops 7 bases and J drops 5 bases, leaving 8 bases in between. CDR1 and CDR2, looked up from the germline V gene, are MNHNS and SASEGT.